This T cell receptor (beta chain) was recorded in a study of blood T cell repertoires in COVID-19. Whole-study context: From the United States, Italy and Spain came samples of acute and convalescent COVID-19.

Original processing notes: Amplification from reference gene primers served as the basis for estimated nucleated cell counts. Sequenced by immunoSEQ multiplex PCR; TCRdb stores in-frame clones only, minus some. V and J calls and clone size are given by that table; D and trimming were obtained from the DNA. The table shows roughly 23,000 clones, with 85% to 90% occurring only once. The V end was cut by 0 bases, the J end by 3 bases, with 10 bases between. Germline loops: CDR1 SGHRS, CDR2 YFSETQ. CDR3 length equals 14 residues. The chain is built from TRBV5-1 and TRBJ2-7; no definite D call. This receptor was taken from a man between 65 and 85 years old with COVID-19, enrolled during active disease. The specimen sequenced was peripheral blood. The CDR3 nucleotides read TGCGCCAGCAGCTTGGGCCATATAGACTACGAGCAGTACTTC. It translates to CASSLGHIDYEQYF.